The 3 T cell receptor beta chains in this list originate from one sample, sequenced in a study of control samples from healthy donors and cancer patients. Method: immunoSEQ multiplex PCR; TCRdb's copy keeps in-frame clones and lacks some. The data hold approximately 89,000 clones, with about 84% observed a single time. The sample taken for sequencing was blood. The receptor source for this set is a middle-aged woman in good health.

The rearrangement joins TRBV9 to TRBJ2-6; D remains unclear. This CDR3 spans 15 amino acids. V was shortened by 3 bases and J by 1 base, with 8 bases between the two germline ends. The germline CDR1 and CDR2 sequences are SGDLS and YYNGEE. CDR3 nucleotide sequence: TGTGCCAGCAGCGCCACAGTATCTGGGGCCAACGTCCTGACTTTC. Translated: CASSATVSGANVLTF.

J is TRBJ1-2 and V is TRBV25-1, with D uncertain. V lost 5 bases to trimming and J lost 1 base, with 11 bases between them. CDR1 and CDR2 from the germline V gene are MGHDK and SYGVNS. The CDR3 spans 14 residues. This CDR3 is CASSTSLDNYGYTF. The CDR3 DNA follows: TGTGCCAGCAGTACATCCCTAGATAACTATGGCTACACCTTC.

The chain carries TRBV7-2 and TRBJ1-6; weak D call: TRBD1 (6 bases). The CDR3 sequence is 14 residues long. From germline, CDR1 is SGHTA and CDR2 FQGNSA. V lost 5 bases, J lost 8 bases, and 13 bases lay in between. CDR3 nucleotides: TGTGCCAGCAGCCCACGAGGGACACATTCACCCCTCCACTTT. This sequence encodes CASSPRGTHSPLHF.